This T cell receptor beta chain was recorded in a study of blood T cell repertoires in COVID-19. On the study more broadly: Researchers got acute and convalescent COVID-19 samples from the United States, Italy and Spain. PBMCs, B-cell-depleted T cells, or T cells were the source of the cDNA or gDNA that made up the material.

Source study methods: How many nucleated cells were present was estimated from reference gene primer amplification. The assay was immunoSEQ multiplex PCR, and TCRdb's table has in-frame clones only and misses some. That table gives V, J and clone size, and the DNA gave D and trimming. There are tens of thousands of clones in the sample; nearly 80% occur only once, and approximately 12% lies in the top ten. The CDR3 runs to 14 residues. Germline lookup yields CDR1 SGHRS and CDR2 YFSETQ. V lost 4 bases, J lost 3 bases, and 13 bases lay in between. The origin of this receptor is a human donor in a cohort sampled during active COVID-19. Sequenced sample: peripheral blood. The chain is built from TRBV5-1 and TRBJ1-1, with D perhaps TRBD1 (5 bases). Written as DNA, the CDR3 is TGCGCCAGCAGCCCCGCGACAGCCTACACTGAAGCTTTCTTT. It specifies CASSPATAYTEAFF.